The rows below give T cell receptor beta chains drawn from one sample of a study of blood T cell repertoires in COVID-19. The data were produced by immunoSEQ multiplex PCR, yet TCRdb's version contains in-frame clones alone and is incomplete. The sample holds fewer than 350,000 clones, roughly 90% seen once. The sample taken for sequencing was peripheral blood. The receptor set was obtained from a woman in her thirties with COVID-19, enrolled during active disease. Both conserved end residues are part of each CDR3. A D gene is named only where the DNA matches it firmly. Part of the rows lack a size; the others show once, few, many or a class for expanded clones.

d_call j_call v_call clone_size cdr3_nt cdr3_aa
- TRBJ2-1 TRBV9 - TGTGCCAGCAGCGTAGGCGGGGCCAGCTCCTACAATGAGCAGTTCTTC CASSVGGASSYNEQFF
- TRBJ2-1 TRBV5-6 - TGTGCCAGCAGCTCCCCCCTATCGGCAGGATTATACAATGAGCAGTTCTTC CASSSPLSAGLYNEQFF
TRBD2 TRBJ2-7 TRBV6-5 - TGTGCCAGCAGTTATATAGCGGGAGCCTCCTACGAGCAGTACTTC CASSYIAGASYEQYF
- TRBJ1-4 TRBV2 - TGTGCCAGCAGTGGTCTTACAACTAATGAAAAACTGTTTTTT CASSGLTTNEKLFF
- TRBJ1-1 TRBV12-3/TRBV12-4 - TGTGCCAGCAGTTTAATAACAGTTACTGAAGCTTTCTTT CASSLITVTEAFF
- TRBJ1-4 TRBV6-5 - TGTGCCAGCAGTTATGATTGGGCATCTAATGAAAAACTGTTTTTT CASSYDWASNEKLFF
- TRBJ1-3 TRBV5-5 - TGTGCCAGCAGCTTGAGGGGTAACTCTGGAAACACCATATATTTT CASSLRGNSGNTIYF
- TRBJ2-1 TRBV30 once TGTGCCTGGAGTGTCCTAGATTACAATGAGCAGTTCTTC CAWSVLDYNEQFF
- TRBJ2-4 TRBV5-1 - TGCGCCAGCAGCTTGGCAGGACCCGGAGGGGTGGGGATTCAGTACTTC CASSLAGPGGVGIQYF
TRBD2 TRBJ2-7 TRBV27 - TGTGCCAGCAGCCCTCAGCGGGAGAAGACCTACGAGCAGTACTTC CASSPQREKTYEQYF
TRBD1 TRBJ1-2 TRBV28 once TGTGCCAGCAGGGAACAGGGGTCCTATGGCTACACCTTC CASREQGSYGYTF
- TRBJ2-7 TRBV5-6 - TGTGCCAGCAGCTATCCGACAGCAGCCTACGAGCAGTACTTC CASSYPTAAYEQYF
- TRBJ2-3 TRBV5-1 - TGCGCCAGCAGCTTGGCCTCAGTCACAGATACGCAGTATTTT CASSLASVTDTQYF
- TRBJ2-3 TRBV12-3/TRBV12-4 - TGTGCCAGCAAGCGACGAGAAACAGATACGCAGTATTTT CASKRRETDTQYF
- TRBJ2-5 TRBV5-4 - TGTGCCAGCAGCTTGGCCCAGCGCGGAGAGACCCAGTACTTC CASSLAQRGETQYF
TRBD2 TRBJ2-1 TRBV18 - TGTGCCAGCTCACCCGGGAGGGATGAGCAGTTCTTC CASSPGRDEQFF
- TRBJ2-2 TRBV15 - TGTGCCACCAGCAGAGTTGAGGGAACGGCACGGACCGGGGAGCTGTTTTTT CATSRVEGTARTGELFF
- TRBJ1-1 TRBV7-3 once TGTGCCAGCAGCTCCCCAAACACTGAAGCTTTCTTT CASSSPNTEAFF
- TRBJ1-4 TRBV3-1/TRBV3-2 - TGTGCCAGCAGTAGAGGGTGGAATGAAAAACTGTTTTTT CASSRGWNEKLFF
- TRBJ1-2 TRBV20-1 - TGCAGTGCTAGTGTTGGAGCTAACTATGGCTACACCTTC CSASVGANYGYTF
TRBD2 TRBJ2-1 TRBV4-1 - TGCGCCAGCAGCCAAGATCGCGGGAGGGAGCAGTTCTTC CASSQDRGREQFF
TRBD1 TRBJ1-2 TRBV7-6 - TGTGCCAGCAGCTACACGGACAGGGGATATTCCGACTATGGCTACACCTTC CASSYTDRGYSDYGYTF
TRBD2 TRBJ2-1 TRBV6-6 - TGTGCCAGCAGTCCAGGACTAGAAGAAAGCTCCTACAATGAGCAGTTCTTC CASSPGLEESSYNEQFF
- TRBJ2-7 TRBV5-1 few TGCGCCAGCAGCTTGCGTCAGGGTAGCTACGAGCAGTACTTC CASSLRQGSYEQYF
TRBD2 TRBJ2-3 TRBV18 - TGTGCCAGCTCACCAAAAGGAAGCGGGAGAGGGGGGAGAACAGATACGCAGTATTTT CASSPKGSGRGGRTDTQYF
TRBD2 TRBJ2-2 TRBV2 - TGTGCCAGCAGAACCGGACTAGCGGGAGTAACCGGGGAGCTGTTTTTT CASRTGLAGVTGELFF
TRBD2 TRBJ2-1 TRBV5-4 few TGTGCCAGCAGCCCGCAGCGGGGTCCAGTTTACAATGAGCAGTTCTTC CASSPQRGPVYNEQFF